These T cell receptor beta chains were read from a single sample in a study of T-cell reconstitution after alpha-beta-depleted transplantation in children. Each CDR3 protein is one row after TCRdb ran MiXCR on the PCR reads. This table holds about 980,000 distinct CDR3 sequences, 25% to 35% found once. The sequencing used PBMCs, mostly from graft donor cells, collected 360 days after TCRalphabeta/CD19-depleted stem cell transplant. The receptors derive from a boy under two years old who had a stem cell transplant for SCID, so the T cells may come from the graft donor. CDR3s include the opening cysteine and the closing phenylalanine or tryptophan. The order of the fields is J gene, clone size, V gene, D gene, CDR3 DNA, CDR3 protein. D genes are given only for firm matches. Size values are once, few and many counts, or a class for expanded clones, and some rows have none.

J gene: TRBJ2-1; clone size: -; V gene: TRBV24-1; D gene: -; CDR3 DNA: TGTGCCACCACTAGGGTGGACCAGAAAGTATCCTACAATGAGCAGTTCTTC; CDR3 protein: CATTRVDQKVSYNEQFF
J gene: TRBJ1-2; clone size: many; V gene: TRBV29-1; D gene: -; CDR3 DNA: TGCAGCGTTGGGGACACCAACGACTATGGCTACACCTTC; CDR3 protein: CSVGDTNDYGYTF
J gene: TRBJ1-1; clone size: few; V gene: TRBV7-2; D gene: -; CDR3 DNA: TGTGCCAGCAGGCCGGGTATCGGGAGAACTGAAGCTTTCTTT; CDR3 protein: CASRPGIGRTEAFF
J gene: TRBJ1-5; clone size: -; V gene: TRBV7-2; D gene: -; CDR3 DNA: TGTGCCAGCAGCCCCATTGGGCCGATTAGCAATCAGCCCCAGCATTTT; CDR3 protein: CASSPIGPISNQPQHF
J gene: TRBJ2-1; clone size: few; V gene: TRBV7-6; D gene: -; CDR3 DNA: TGTGCCAGCAGCTTCAATGCAATCACCTACAATGAGCAGTTCTTC; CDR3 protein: CASSFNAITYNEQFF
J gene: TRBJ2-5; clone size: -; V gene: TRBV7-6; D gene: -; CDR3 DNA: TGTGCCAGCAGCTTAGACAACCGCTTCGCGGGGATCCAAGAGACCCAGTACTTC; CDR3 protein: CASSLDNRFAGIQETQYF
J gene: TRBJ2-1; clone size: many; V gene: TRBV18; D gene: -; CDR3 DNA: TGTGCCAGCAGTCCTGGTGTCAATGAGCAGTTCTTC; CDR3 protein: CASSPGVNEQFF
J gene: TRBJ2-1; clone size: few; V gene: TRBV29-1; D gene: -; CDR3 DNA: TGCAGCTCGATTGCCCTCTACAATGAGCAGTTCTTC; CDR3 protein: CSSIALYNEQFF
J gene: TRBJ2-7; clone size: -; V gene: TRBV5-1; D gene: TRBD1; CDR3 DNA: TGCGCCAGCAGCTTGCAGGGACAGGGTTTCGAGCAGTACTTC; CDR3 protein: CASSLQGQGFEQYF
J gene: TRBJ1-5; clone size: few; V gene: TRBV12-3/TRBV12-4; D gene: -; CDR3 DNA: TGTGCCAGCAGTTTACCGGGGGCTTACAATCAGCCCCAGCATTTT; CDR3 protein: CASSLPGAYNQPQHF
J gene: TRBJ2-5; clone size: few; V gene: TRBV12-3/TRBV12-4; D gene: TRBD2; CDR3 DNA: TGTGCCAGCAGGCGGGAGGGGAGGGCAGACGAGACCCAGTACTTC; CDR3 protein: CASRREGRADETQYF
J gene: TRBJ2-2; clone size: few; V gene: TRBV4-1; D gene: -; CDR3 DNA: TGCGCCAGCAGCCCGCTTATAGGGGTCGCGAACACCGGGGAGCTGTTTTTT; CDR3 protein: CASSPLIGVANTGELFF
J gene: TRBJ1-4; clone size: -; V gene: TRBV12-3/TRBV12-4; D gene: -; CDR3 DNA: TGTGCCAGCAGTTTGTCCTGGGGAGGGGAAAAACTGTTTTTT; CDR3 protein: CASSLSWGGEKLFF
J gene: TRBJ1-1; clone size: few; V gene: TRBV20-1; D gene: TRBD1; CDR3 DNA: TGCAGTGCTCCCCGGGACAGAGGCACTGAAGCTTTCTTT; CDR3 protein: CSAPRDRGTEAFF
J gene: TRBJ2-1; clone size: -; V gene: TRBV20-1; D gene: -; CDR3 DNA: TGCAGTGCTACAGTGTCGAGGGGGGCCTACTACAATGAGCAGTTCTTC; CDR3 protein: CSATVSRGAYYNEQFF
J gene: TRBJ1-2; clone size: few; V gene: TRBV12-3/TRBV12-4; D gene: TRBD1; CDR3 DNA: TGTGCCAGCAGTTTTATATCCCCGACAGGGCCTTATGGCTACACCTTC; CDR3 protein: CASSFISPTGPYGYTF
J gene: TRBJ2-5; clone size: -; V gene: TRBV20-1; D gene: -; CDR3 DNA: TGCAGTGCTAGTGATTCTCTATGGAAGACCCAGTACTTC; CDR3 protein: CSASDSLWKTQYF
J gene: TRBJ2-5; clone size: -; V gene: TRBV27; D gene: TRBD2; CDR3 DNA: TGTGCCAGCAGTATGGCTAGCGGCCAAGAGACCCAGTACTTC; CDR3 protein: CASSMASGQETQYF
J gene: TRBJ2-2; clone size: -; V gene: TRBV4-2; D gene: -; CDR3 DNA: TGTGCCAGCAGCCCCATCGTTGGACTGAGTGCCCACGCGAACACCGGGGAGCTGTTTTTT; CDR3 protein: CASSPIVGLSAHANTGELFF
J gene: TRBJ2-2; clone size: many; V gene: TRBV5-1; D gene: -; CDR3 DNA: TGCGCCAGCAGTCCCTTTCAGGGTAGCACCGGGGAGCTGTTTTTT; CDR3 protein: CASSPFQGSTGELFF
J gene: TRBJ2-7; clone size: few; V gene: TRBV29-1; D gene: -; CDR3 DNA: TGCAGCGTTGAGGGCGGTTCGGCTGACAGGAGCTCCTACGAGCAGTACTTC; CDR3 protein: CSVEGGSADRSSYEQYF
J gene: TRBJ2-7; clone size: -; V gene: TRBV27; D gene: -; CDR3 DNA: TGTGCCAGCAGCAATGGGGGGTCCTCCTACGAGCAGTACTTC; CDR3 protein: CASSNGGSSYEQYF
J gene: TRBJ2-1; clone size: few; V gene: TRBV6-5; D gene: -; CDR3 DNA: TGTGCCAGCAGTTACCCGACGGCGGGGAGGAATGAGCAGTTCTTC; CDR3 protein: CASSYPTAGRNEQFF
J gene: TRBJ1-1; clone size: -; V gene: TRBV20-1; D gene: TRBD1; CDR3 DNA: TGCAGTGCTGGGGGACAGGCGGGGACTGAAGCTTTCTTT; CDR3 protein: CSAGGQAGTEAFF
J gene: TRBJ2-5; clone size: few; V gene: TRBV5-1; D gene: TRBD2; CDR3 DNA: TGCGCCAGCAGCTTCCGACTAGCCAAAGAGACCCAGTACTTC; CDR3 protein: CASSFRLAKETQYF
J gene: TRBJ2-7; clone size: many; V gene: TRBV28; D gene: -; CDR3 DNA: TGTGCCAGCGGCGCCGGCGCCGAGATCAGCTACGAGCAGTACTTC; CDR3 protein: CASGAGAEISYEQYF
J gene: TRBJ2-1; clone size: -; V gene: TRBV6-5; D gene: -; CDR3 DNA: TGTGCCAGCAGTCTCCTAGTCAATGAGCAGTTCTTC; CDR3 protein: CASSLLVNEQFF
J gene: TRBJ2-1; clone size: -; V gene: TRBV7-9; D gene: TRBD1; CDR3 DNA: TGTGCCAGCAGCTCACCCCGGGACAGCAATGAGCAGTTCTTC; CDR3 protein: CASSSPRDSNEQFF
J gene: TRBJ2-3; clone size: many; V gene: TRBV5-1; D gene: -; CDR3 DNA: TGCGCCAGCAGCTTGGAAGACAGCACAGATACGCAGTATTTT; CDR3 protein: CASSLEDSTDTQYF
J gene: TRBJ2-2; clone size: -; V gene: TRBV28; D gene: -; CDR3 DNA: TGTGCCAGCATGGGTTATTGGGGAATCACCGGGGAGCTGTTTTTT; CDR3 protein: CASMGYWGITGELFF
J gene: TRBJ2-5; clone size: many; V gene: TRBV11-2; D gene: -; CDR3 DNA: TGTGCCAGCAGCGGGGGGTACCAAGAGACCCAGTACTTC; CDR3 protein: CASSGGYQETQYF
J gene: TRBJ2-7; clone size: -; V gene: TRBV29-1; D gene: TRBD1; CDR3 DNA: TGCAGCGCCGGCAGGGGGCCACTGTACGAGCAGTACTTC; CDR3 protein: CSAGRGPLYEQYF
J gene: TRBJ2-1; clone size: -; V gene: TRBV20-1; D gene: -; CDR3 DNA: TGCAGTGCTAGGGGGGGTGCCAGGGGAAGGCACAATGAGCAGTTCTTC; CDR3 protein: CSARGGARGRHNEQFF